This is a list of T cell receptor beta chains from one sample in a study of blood T cells in healthy people across ages. Using its own MiXCR run on the 5' RACE reads, TCRdb lists one record per CDR3 protein. The sample holds some 750,000 distinct CDR3 sequences, 20% to 25% seen once. What was sequenced was blood. These receptors all come from a man in his sixties or seventies in good health. Each CDR3 is given with its conserved first and last residue. D genes are given only for firm matches. Some rows have no size entry. The others give once, few or many, or a class for an expanded clone.

v_gene: TRBV6-6
j_gene: TRBJ2-5
abundance: NA
d_gene: NA
CDR3aa: CASIKTRGETQYF
CDR3nt: TGTGCCAGCATCAAGACCAGAGGAGAGACCCAGTACTTC

v_gene: TRBV5-8
j_gene: TRBJ1-5
abundance: few
d_gene: TRBD1
CDR3aa: CASSLDEGAIDQPQHF
CDR3nt: TGTGCCAGCAGCTTGGATGAGGGGGCTATCGATCAGCCCCAGCATTTT

v_gene: TRBV20-1
j_gene: TRBJ2-1
abundance: few
d_gene: NA
CDR3aa: CSASKAAGSSYNEQFF
CDR3nt: TGCAGTGCTAGCAAAGCCGCAGGGTCCTCCTACAATGAGCAGTTCTTC

v_gene: TRBV11-2
j_gene: TRBJ2-1
abundance: few
d_gene: TRBD2
CDR3aa: CASSLTSGIREQFF
CDR3nt: TGTGCCAGCAGCCTGACTAGCGGGATACGTGAGCAGTTCTTC

v_gene: TRBV19
j_gene: TRBJ2-1
abundance: NA
d_gene: TRBD1
CDR3aa: CASSIAARGPRNEQFF
CDR3nt: TGTGCCAGTAGTATTGCGGCCAGGGGGCCTAGGAATGAGCAGTTCTTC

v_gene: TRBV5-1
j_gene: TRBJ1-4
abundance: NA
d_gene: NA
CDR3aa: CASSPGAGANEKLFF
CDR3nt: TGCGCCAGCAGCCCCGGGGCAGGGGCTAATGAAAAACTGTTTTTT

v_gene: TRBV7-9
j_gene: TRBJ1-6
abundance: few
d_gene: NA
CDR3aa: CASNPGSSYNSPPHF
CDR3nt: TGTGCCAGCAACCCAGGGAGCTCCTATAATTCACCCCCCCACTTT

v_gene: TRBV5-1
j_gene: TRBJ2-2
abundance: few
d_gene: NA
CDR3aa: CASSFLTSSPGELFF
CDR3nt: TGCGCCAGCAGCTTCCTTACTAGTTCCCCCGGGGAGCTGTTTTTT

v_gene: TRBV6-5
j_gene: TRBJ1-5
abundance: few
d_gene: TRBD1
CDR3aa: CASSRDRGPNQPQHF
CDR3nt: TGTGCCAGCAGTCGGGACAGGGGACCGAATCAGCCCCAGCATTTT

v_gene: TRBV25-1
j_gene: TRBJ2-1
abundance: NA
d_gene: TRBD2
CDR3aa: CASSESSGPPYNEQFF
CDR3nt: TGTGCCAGCAGTGAGTCTAGCGGGCCTCCCTACAATGAGCAGTTCTTC

v_gene: TRBV4-3
j_gene: TRBJ2-2
abundance: NA
d_gene: NA
CDR3aa: CASSRGDNTGELFF
CDR3nt: TGCGCCAGCAGCCGAGGGGATAACACCGGGGAGCTGTTTTTT

v_gene: TRBV20-1
j_gene: TRBJ1-5
abundance: once
d_gene: TRBD1
CDR3aa: CSARDLWTGEDQPQHF
CDR3nt: TGCAGTGCTAGAGATCTTTGGACAGGGGAGGATCAGCCCCAGCATTTT

v_gene: TRBV14
j_gene: TRBJ2-1
abundance: NA
d_gene: NA
CDR3aa: CASSQKVVPYNEQFF
CDR3nt: TGTGCCAGTAGCCAAAAAGTGGTTCCCTACAATGAGCAGTTCTTC

v_gene: TRBV10-3
j_gene: TRBJ2-1
abundance: few
d_gene: NA
CDR3aa: CAISESLISRRSYNEQFF
CDR3nt: TGTGCCATCAGTGAGTCGTTGATCTCTCGCCGCTCCTACAATGAGCAGTTCTTC

v_gene: TRBV7-8
j_gene: TRBJ2-7
abundance: NA
d_gene: NA
CDR3aa: CASSSNPRQISNEQYF
CDR3nt: TGTGCCAGCAGCTCTAATCCGAGACAGATCTCTAACGAGCAGTACTTC

v_gene: TRBV25-1
j_gene: TRBJ1-1
abundance: NA
d_gene: NA
CDR3aa: CASSDPASRTEAFF
CDR3nt: TGTGCCAGCAGTGATCCGGCGAGTAGAACTGAAGCTTTCTTT

v_gene: TRBV24-1
j_gene: TRBJ2-4
abundance: once
d_gene: NA
CDR3aa: CATSDSRQAVENIQYF
CDR3nt: TGTGCCACCAGTGATTCCCGGCAGGCAGTAGAAAACATTCAGTACTTC

v_gene: TRBV24-1
j_gene: TRBJ2-1
abundance: few
d_gene: NA
CDR3aa: CATSDRSYSTSSYNEQFF
CDR3nt: TGTGCCACCAGTGATCGAAGCTACAGCACAAGCTCCTACAATGAGCAGTTCTTC

v_gene: TRBV7-9
j_gene: TRBJ2-3
abundance: few
d_gene: NA
CDR3aa: CASSFGVGGDTQYF
CDR3nt: TGTGCCAGCAGCTTTGGAGTGGGGGGAGATACGCAGTATTTT

v_gene: TRBV3-1
j_gene: TRBJ2-4
abundance: NA
d_gene: NA
CDR3aa: CASSQERLEGKNIQYF
CDR3nt: TGTGCCAGCAGCCAAGAAAGACTAGAGGGCAAAAACATTCAGTACTTC

v_gene: TRBV11-2
j_gene: TRBJ2-7
abundance: NA
d_gene: NA
CDR3aa: CASRSTGRLNEQYF
CDR3nt: TGTGCCAGCAGATCCACAGGGAGGTTGAACGAGCAGTACTTC

v_gene: TRBV6-5
j_gene: TRBJ1-1
abundance: NA
d_gene: TRBD1
CDR3aa: CASSYSDRAGTEAFF
CDR3nt: TGTGCCAGCAGTTACTCGGACAGGGCGGGAACTGAAGCTTTCTTT

v_gene: TRBV29-1
j_gene: TRBJ1-2
abundance: NA
d_gene: TRBD1
CDR3aa: CSVDMTGVVGGYTF
CDR3nt: TGCAGCGTTGATATGACAGGGGTGGTCGGTGGCTACACCTTC

v_gene: TRBV19
j_gene: TRBJ2-3
abundance: NA
d_gene: NA
CDR3aa: CATATTDTQYF
CDR3nt: TGTGCCACTGCTACCACAGATACGCAGTATTTT

v_gene: TRBV12-3/TRBV12-4
j_gene: TRBJ1-2
abundance: few
d_gene: TRBD1
CDR3aa: CASSVGQGISYTF
CDR3nt: TGTGCCAGCAGTGTGGGACAGGGTATAAGCTACACCTTC

v_gene: TRBV4-3
j_gene: TRBJ2-1
abundance: NA
d_gene: NA
CDR3aa: CASSHSWADYSYNEQFF
CDR3nt: TGCGCCAGCAGCCACAGCTGGGCTGACTACTCCTACAATGAGCAGTTCTTC

v_gene: TRBV20-1
j_gene: TRBJ2-5
abundance: few
d_gene: NA
CDR3aa: CSVIKQETQYF
CDR3nt: TGCAGTGTAATTAAACAAGAGACCCAGTACTTC

v_gene: TRBV18
j_gene: TRBJ2-1
abundance: NA
d_gene: TRBD1
CDR3aa: CASSLGTGTSNEQFF
CDR3nt: TGTGCCAGCTCATTAGGGACAGGGACCTCCAATGAGCAGTTCTTC

v_gene: TRBV7-9
j_gene: TRBJ2-1
abundance: many
d_gene: NA
CDR3aa: CASSLASSYNEQFF
CDR3nt: TGTGCCAGCTCACTCGCGAGCTCCTACAATGAGCAGTTCTTC

v_gene: TRBV7-9
j_gene: TRBJ1-4
abundance: NA
d_gene: TRBD1
CDR3aa: CASSPWTGTAEKLFF
CDR3nt: TGTGCCAGCAGCCCCTGGACAGGGACGGCTGAAAAACTGTTTTTT

v_gene: TRBV29-1
j_gene: TRBJ1-1
abundance: once
d_gene: NA
CDR3aa: CSVQEGILNTEAFF
CDR3nt: TGCAGCGTTCAGGAGGGGATTCTTAACACTGAAGCTTTCTTT

v_gene: TRBV7-2
j_gene: TRBJ2-3
abundance: NA
d_gene: NA
CDR3aa: CASRRTSTDTQYF
CDR3nt: TGTGCCAGCAGACGGACTAGCACAGATACGCAGTATTTT

v_gene: TRBV24-1
j_gene: TRBJ2-1
abundance: NA
d_gene: TRBD1
CDR3aa: CATSVPGQLSEQFF
CDR3nt: TGTGCCACCAGCGTCCCGGGACAGCTTTCTGAGCAGTTCTTC

v_gene: TRBV2
j_gene: TRBJ2-7
abundance: NA
d_gene: NA
CDR3aa: CASTSRNYEQYF
CDR3nt: TGTGCCAGCACCTCTCGGAACTACGAGCAGTACTTC

v_gene: TRBV29-1
j_gene: TRBJ2-5
abundance: few
d_gene: NA
CDR3aa: CSAEELVGYETQYF
CDR3nt: TGCAGCGCCGAAGAACTGGTGGGTTATGAGACCCAGTACTTC

v_gene: TRBV6-4
j_gene: TRBJ2-3
abundance: NA
d_gene: TRBD2
CDR3aa: CASGTTGDTQYF
CDR3nt: TGTGCCAGTGGGACTACCGGTGATACGCAGTATTTT

v_gene: TRBV10-3
j_gene: TRBJ2-1
abundance: few
d_gene: TRBD2
CDR3aa: CATQPGLAGDDEQFF
CDR3nt: TGTGCCACCCAGCCCGGGCTAGCGGGAGATGATGAGCAGTTCTTC

v_gene: TRBV29-1
j_gene: TRBJ2-3
abundance: many
d_gene: NA
CDR3aa: CSVEKRNTDTQYF
CDR3nt: TGCAGCGTTGAAAAGAGAAACACAGATACGCAGTATTTT

v_gene: TRBV7-8
j_gene: TRBJ1-5
abundance: few
d_gene: TRBD1
CDR3aa: CASSTETGAGQPQHF
CDR3nt: TGTGCCAGCAGCACCGAGACAGGGGCAGGGCAGCCCCAGCATTTT

v_gene: TRBV9
j_gene: TRBJ2-3
abundance: NA
d_gene: NA
CDR3aa: CASSVAPEGDTQYF
CDR3nt: TGTGCCAGCAGCGTAGCCCCAGAGGGGGATACGCAGTATTTT

v_gene: TRBV7-2
j_gene: TRBJ1-5
abundance: NA
d_gene: NA
CDR3aa: CASSLGGGTYSNQPQHF
CDR3nt: TGTGCCAGCAGCTTAGGGGGTGGCACCTATAGCAATCAGCCCCAGCATTTT

v_gene: TRBV6-6
j_gene: TRBJ1-2
abundance: NA
d_gene: NA
CDR3aa: CASSYADSPYGYTF
CDR3nt: TGTGCCAGCAGTTACGCAGACAGCCCCTATGGCTACACCTTC

v_gene: TRBV5-1
j_gene: TRBJ1-2
abundance: NA
d_gene: NA
CDR3aa: CASSLPGRTANYGYTF
CDR3nt: TGCGCCAGCAGCTTGCCGGGACGAACAGCTAACTATGGCTACACCTTC

v_gene: TRBV30
j_gene: TRBJ1-5
abundance: once
d_gene: TRBD1
CDR3aa: CAWGADRGQPQHF
CDR3nt: TGTGCCTGGGGAGCGGACAGGGGTCAGCCCCAGCATTTT

v_gene: TRBV12-3/TRBV12-4
j_gene: TRBJ1-5
abundance: few
d_gene: NA
CDR3aa: CASTSLGKPQHF
CDR3nt: TGTGCCAGCACCTCCCTGGGAAAGCCCCAGCATTTT

v_gene: TRBV7-3
j_gene: TRBJ1-6
abundance: few
d_gene: NA
CDR3aa: CASSLYLDSPLHF
CDR3nt: TGTGCCAGCAGCTTATATTTGGATTCACCCCTCCACTTT

v_gene: TRBV20-1
j_gene: TRBJ2-7
abundance: many
d_gene: NA
CDR3aa: CSARDRTPREQYF
CDR3nt: TGCAGTGCTAGAGACAGGACCCCTAGAGAGCAGTACTTC

v_gene: TRBV29-1
j_gene: TRBJ2-3
abundance: few
d_gene: NA
CDR3aa: CSGGAFDADTQYF
CDR3nt: TGCAGCGGGGGGGCCTTCGATGCAGATACGCAGTATTTT

v_gene: TRBV5-1
j_gene: TRBJ2-3
abundance: few
d_gene: NA
CDR3aa: CASNLQGRNTDTQYF
CDR3nt: TGCGCCAGCAACTTGCAGGGGAGGAACACAGATACGCAGTATTTT

v_gene: TRBV6-1
j_gene: TRBJ2-7
abundance: NA
d_gene: NA
CDR3aa: CASSEDGPWDEQYF
CDR3nt: TGTGCCAGCAGTGAAGACGGGCCATGGGACGAGCAGTACTTC

v_gene: TRBV20-1
j_gene: TRBJ2-1
abundance: few
d_gene: NA
CDR3aa: CSAGTNEQFF
CDR3nt: TGCAGTGCTGGCACTAATGAGCAGTTCTTC

v_gene: TRBV11-2
j_gene: TRBJ2-6
abundance: few
d_gene: NA
CDR3aa: CASSPLKRGANVLTF
CDR3nt: TGTGCCAGCAGCCCCCTCAAGAGGGGGGCCAACGTCCTGACTTTC

v_gene: TRBV19
j_gene: TRBJ2-3
abundance: few
d_gene: NA
CDR3aa: CASGGRGLGDTQYF
CDR3nt: TGTGCCAGTGGCGGCAGGGGATTGGGAGATACGCAGTATTTT

v_gene: TRBV10-3
j_gene: TRBJ1-2
abundance: NA
d_gene: NA
CDR3aa: CAISERGGSDYGYTF
CDR3nt: TGTGCCATCAGTGAGCGTGGGGGTTCGGACTATGGCTACACCTTC

v_gene: TRBV9
j_gene: TRBJ1-3
abundance: NA
d_gene: NA
CDR3aa: CASSAIAGTGNTIYF
CDR3nt: TGTGCCAGCAGCGCGATAGCAGGGACTGGAAACACCATATATTTT

v_gene: TRBV4-3
j_gene: TRBJ2-3
abundance: NA
d_gene: NA
CDR3aa: CASSQEGTYPDTQYF
CDR3nt: TGCGCCAGCAGCCAAGAAGGGACGTACCCAGATACGCAGTATTTT

v_gene: TRBV18
j_gene: TRBJ2-1
abundance: few
d_gene: NA
CDR3aa: CASSPDPGTGNEQFF
CDR3nt: TGTGCCAGCTCACCGGACCCCGGTACTGGCAATGAGCAGTTCTTC

v_gene: TRBV19
j_gene: TRBJ2-4
abundance: NA
d_gene: NA
CDR3aa: CASSRQAKNIQYF
CDR3nt: TGTGCCAGTAGTCGTCAAGCCAAAAACATTCAGTACTTC

v_gene: TRBV6-1
j_gene: TRBJ1-1
abundance: NA
d_gene: NA
CDR3aa: CASSEAQGFAEAFF
CDR3nt: TGTGCCAGCAGTGAAGCGCAGGGATTCGCTGAAGCTTTCTTT